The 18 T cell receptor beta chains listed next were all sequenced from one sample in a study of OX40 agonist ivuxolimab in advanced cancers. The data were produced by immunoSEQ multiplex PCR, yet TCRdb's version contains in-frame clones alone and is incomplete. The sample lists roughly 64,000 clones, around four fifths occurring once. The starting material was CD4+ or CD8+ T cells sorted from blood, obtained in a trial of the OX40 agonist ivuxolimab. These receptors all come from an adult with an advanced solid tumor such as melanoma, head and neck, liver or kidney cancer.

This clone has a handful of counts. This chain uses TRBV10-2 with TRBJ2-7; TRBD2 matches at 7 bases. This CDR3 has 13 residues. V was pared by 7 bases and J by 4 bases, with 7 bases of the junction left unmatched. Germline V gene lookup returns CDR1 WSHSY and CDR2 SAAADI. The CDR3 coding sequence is TGCGCCAGCAAGGGTCCCGGGAGGTACGAGCAGTACTTC. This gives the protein CASKGPGRYEQYF.

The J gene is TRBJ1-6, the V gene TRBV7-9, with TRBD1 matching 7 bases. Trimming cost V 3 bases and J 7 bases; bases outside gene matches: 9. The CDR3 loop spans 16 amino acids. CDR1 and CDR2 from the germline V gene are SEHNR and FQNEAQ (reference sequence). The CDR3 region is CASSFRQGSRNSPLHF. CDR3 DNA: TGTGCCAGCAGCTTTCGACAGGGATCCAGGAATTCACCCCTCCACTTT.

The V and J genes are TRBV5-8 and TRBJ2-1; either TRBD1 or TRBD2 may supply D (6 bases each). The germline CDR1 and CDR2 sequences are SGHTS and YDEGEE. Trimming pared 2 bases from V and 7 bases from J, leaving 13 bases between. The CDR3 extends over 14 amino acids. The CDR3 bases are TGTGCCAGCAGCTTCGGGGGCAGTGGTAATGAGCAGTTCTTC. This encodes CASSFGGSGNEQFF.

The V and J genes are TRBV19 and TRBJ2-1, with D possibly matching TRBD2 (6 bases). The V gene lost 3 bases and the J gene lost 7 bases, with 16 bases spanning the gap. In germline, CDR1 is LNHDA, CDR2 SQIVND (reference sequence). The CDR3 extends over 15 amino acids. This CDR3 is CASSIPGGPGNEQFF. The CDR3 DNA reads TGTGCCAGTAGTATCCCCGGAGGGCCGGGGAATGAGCAGTTCTTC.

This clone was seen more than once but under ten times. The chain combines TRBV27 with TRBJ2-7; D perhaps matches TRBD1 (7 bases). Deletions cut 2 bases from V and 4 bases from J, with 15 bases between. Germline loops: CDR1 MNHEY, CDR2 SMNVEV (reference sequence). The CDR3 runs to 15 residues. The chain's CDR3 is CASSLRRQGLYEQYF. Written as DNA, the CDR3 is TGTGCCAGCAGTTTACGAAGACAGGGACTGTACGAGCAGTACTTC.

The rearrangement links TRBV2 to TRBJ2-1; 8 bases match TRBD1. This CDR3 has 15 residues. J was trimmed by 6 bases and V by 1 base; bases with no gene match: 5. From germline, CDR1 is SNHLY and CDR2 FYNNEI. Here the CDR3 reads CASSEGQGARNEQFF. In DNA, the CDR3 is TGTGCCAGCAGTGAAGGCCAGGGGGCGCGCAATGAGCAGTTCTTC.

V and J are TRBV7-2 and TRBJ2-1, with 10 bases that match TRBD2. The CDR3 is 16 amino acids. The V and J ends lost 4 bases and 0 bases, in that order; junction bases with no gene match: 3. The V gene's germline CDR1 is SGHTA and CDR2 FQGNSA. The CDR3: CASSSGLASSYNEQFF. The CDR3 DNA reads TGTGCCAGCAGCTCGGGACTAGCGAGCTCCTACAATGAGCAGTTCTTC.

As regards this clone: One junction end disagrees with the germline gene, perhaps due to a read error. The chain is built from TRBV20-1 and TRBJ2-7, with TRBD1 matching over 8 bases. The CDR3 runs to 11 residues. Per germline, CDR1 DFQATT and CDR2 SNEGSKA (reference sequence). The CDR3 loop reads CSAPAGGLIHF. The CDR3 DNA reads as TGCAGTGCCCCGGCAGGGGGCCTTATACACTTC.

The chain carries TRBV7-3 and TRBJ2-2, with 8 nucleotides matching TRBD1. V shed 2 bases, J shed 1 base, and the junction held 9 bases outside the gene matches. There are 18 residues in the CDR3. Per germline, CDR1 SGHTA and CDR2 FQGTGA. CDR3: CASSLGLRTGRNTGELFF. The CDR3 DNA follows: TGTGCCAGCAGCTTAGGGCTCCGGACAGGGAGGAACACCGGGGAGCTGTTTTTT. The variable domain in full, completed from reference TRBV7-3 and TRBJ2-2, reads GAGVSQTPSNKVTEKGKYVELRCDPISGHTALYWYRQSLGQGPEFLIYFQGTGAADDSGLPNDRFFAVRPEGSVSTLKIQRTERGDSAVYLCASSLGLRTGRNTGELFFGEGSRLTVL.

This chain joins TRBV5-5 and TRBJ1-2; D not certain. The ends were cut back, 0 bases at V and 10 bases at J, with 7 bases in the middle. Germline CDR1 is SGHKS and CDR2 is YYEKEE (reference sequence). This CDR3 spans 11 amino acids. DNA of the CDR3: TGTGCCAGCAGCTTGGCGCTCACCTACACCTTC. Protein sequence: CASSLALTYTF.

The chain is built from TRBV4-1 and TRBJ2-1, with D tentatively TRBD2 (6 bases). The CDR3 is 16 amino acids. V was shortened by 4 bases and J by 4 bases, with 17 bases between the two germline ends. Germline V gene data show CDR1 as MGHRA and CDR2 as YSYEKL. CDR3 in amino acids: CASSRNSGARYNEQFF. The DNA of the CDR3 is TGCGCCAGCAGCCGGAATAGCGGCGCTAGATACAATGAGCAGTTCTTC.

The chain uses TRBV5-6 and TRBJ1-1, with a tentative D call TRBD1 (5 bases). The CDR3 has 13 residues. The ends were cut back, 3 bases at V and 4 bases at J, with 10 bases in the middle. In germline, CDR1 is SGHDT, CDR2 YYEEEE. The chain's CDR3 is CASSYRSLTEAFF. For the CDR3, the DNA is TGTGCCAGCAGCTACAGGAGCCTCACTGAAGCTTTCTTT.

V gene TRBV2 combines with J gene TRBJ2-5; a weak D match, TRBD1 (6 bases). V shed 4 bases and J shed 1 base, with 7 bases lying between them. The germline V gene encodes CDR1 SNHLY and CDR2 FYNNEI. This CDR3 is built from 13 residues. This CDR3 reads CASSVDSQETQYF. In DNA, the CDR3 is TGTGCCAGCAGTGTGGACAGCCAAGAGACCCAGTACTTC. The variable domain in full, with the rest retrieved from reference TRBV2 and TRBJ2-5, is EPEVTQTPSHQVTQMGQEVILRCVPISNHLYFYWYRQILGQKVEFLVSFYNNEISEKSEIFDDQFSVERPDGSNFTLKIRSTKLEDSAMYFCASSVDSQETQYFGPGTRLLVL.

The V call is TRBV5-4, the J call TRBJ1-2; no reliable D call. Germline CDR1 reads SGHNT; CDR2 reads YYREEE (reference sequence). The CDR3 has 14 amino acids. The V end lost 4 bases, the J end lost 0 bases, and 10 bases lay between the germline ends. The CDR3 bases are TGTGCCAGCAGCATTGACGGCCCTAACTATGGCTACACCTTC. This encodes CASSIDGPNYGYTF.

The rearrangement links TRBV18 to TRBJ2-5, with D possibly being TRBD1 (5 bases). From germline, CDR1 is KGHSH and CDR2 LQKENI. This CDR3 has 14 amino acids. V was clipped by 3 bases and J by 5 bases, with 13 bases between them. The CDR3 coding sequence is TGTGCCAGCTCACCTGTAGGGGCCGGGGAGACCCAGTACTTC. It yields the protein CASSPVGAGETQYF. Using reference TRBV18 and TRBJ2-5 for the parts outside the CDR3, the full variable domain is NAGVMQNPRHLVRRRGQEARLRCSPMKGHSHVYWYRQLPEEGLKFMVYLQKENIIDESGMPKERFSAEFPKEGPSILRIQQVVRGDSAAYFCASSPVGAGETQYFGPGTRLLVL.

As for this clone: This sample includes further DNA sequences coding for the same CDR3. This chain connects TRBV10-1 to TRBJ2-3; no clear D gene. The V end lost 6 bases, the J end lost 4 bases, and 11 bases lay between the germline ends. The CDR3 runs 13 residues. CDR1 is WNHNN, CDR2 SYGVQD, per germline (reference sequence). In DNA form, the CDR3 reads TGCGCCAGCAGCCCTACCCCTTCAGATACGCAGTATTTT. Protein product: CASSPTPSDTQYF.

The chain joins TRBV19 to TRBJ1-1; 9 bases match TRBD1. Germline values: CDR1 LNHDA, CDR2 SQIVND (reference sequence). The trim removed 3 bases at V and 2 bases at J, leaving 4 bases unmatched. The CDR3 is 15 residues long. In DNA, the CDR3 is TGTGCCAGTAGTATTTTGGGACAGGGCAACACTGAAGCTTTCTTT. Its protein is CASSILGQGNTEAFF.

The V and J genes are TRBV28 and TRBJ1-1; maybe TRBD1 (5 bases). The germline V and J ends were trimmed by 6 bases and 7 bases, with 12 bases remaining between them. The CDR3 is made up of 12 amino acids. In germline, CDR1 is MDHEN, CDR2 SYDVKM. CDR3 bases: TGTGCCAGCAGACAGGTTCAGGGTGAAGCTTTCTTT. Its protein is CASRQVQGEAFF. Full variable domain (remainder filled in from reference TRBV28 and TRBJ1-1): DVKVTQSSRYLVKRTGEKVFLECVQDMDHENMFWYRQDPGLGLRLIYFSYDVKMKEKGDIPEGYSVSREKKERFSLILESASTNQTSMYLCASRQVQGEAFFGQGTRLTVV.